These 4 T cell receptor beta chains originate from one sample sequenced in a study of blood T cell repertoires in COVID-19. The protocol was immunoSEQ multiplex PCR, while the TCRdb copy is restricted to in-frame clones and leaves out a portion. The sample has 55,000 to 90,000 clones, around 82% seen once; the top ten hold roughly 4.8%. Sequencing was done on a sample of peripheral blood. All receptors derive from a woman in her sixties with acute or convalescent COVID-19.

The chain carries TRBV4-1 and TRBJ2-7, with 9 bases identical to TRBD2. Germline CDR1 and CDR2: MGHRA and YSYEKL. The CDR3 has 15 residues. With V trimmed by 8 bases and J by 0 bases, 8 bases remained unmatched. The CDR3 region is CASQGGSGGSYEQYF. Here the CDR3 DNA reads TGCGCCAGCCAAGGGGGTAGCGGGGGCTCCTACGAGCAGTACTTC.

Only a few counts were recorded for this clone. The rearrangement joins TRBV3-1 (or the pseudogene TRBV3-2) to TRBJ2-1, with 10 bases fitting TRBD2. Germline values: CDR1 LGHDT, CDR2 YNNKEL (reference sequence). CDR3 length: 14 amino acids. Losses at the gene ends were 3 bases for V and 7 bases for J; bases not matched to a gene: 3. The CDR3 DNA is TGTGCCAGCAGCCAGCTAGCGGGGGATAATGAGCAGTTCTTC. It encodes CASSQLAGDNEQFF.

The chain links TRBV6-5 to TRBJ2-1; no reliable D call. Germline CDR1 reads MNHEY; CDR2 reads SVGAGI. The length of the CDR3 is 14 residues. Deletions cut 1 base from V and 3 bases from J, with 7 bases between. The CDR3 DNA follows: TGTGCCAGCAGTTACTTATCCAGCTACAATGAGCAGTTCTTC. It codes for CASSYLSSYNEQFF.

The V call is TRBV6-5, the J call TRBJ2-1, with a tentative D call TRBD1 (6 bases). This CDR3 comprises 14 residues. CDR1 and CDR2 (germline): MNHEY, SVGAGI. V lost 2 bases to trimming and J lost 7 bases, with 12 bases between them. The CDR3 bases are TGTGCCAGCAGTTACCAACTACAGGGAAATGAGCAGTTCTTC. This codes for CASSYQLQGNEQFF.